This record concerns one TCR beta chain sequence. These data come from a study of blood T cell repertoires in COVID-19. CDR3 length equals 15 residues. Germline CDR1 is SGHNT and CDR2 is YYREEE (reference sequence). V lost 0 bases, J lost 4 bases, and 0 bases stayed unmatched. Original processing notes: Reference gene primers were amplified, and this amplification served to estimate nucleated cell counts. Sequenced by immunoSEQ multiplex PCR; TCRdb stores in-frame clones only, minus some. The D gene and trimming were derived from the DNA, and the V and J assignments and clone size from that table. The profile covers a few hundred thousand clones, with roughly 80% appearing a single time and about 4.5% taken by the ten largest.

The chain recombines TRBV5-4 with TRBJ2-1; TRBD2 matches at 11 bases. Sequenced input: peripheral blood. This TCR derives from a man aged 55 to 70 who had recovered from COVID-19. CDR3 in DNA: TGTGCCAGCAGCTTGGGACTAGCGGGATACAATGAGCAGTTCTTC. This codes for CASSLGLAGYNEQFF.